These T cell receptor beta chains were read from a single sample in a study of shared clonotypes between healthy human individuals. The table came from immunoSEQ multiplex PCR; TCRdb's copy has only in-frame clones and leaves some out. The sample shows about 580,000 clones, 98% of them seen only once. The sequencing input was naive CD8+ T cells sorted from blood. The origin of the receptors is a man between 25 and 39 years old in good health. The conserved cysteine and the conserved F or W are not part of the CDR3 here. Fields, in order: J gene, V gene, CDR3 protein.

j_call: TRBJ2-1
v_call: TRBV5-5
cdr3_aa: ASSRGNEQF

j_call: TRBJ2-7
v_call: TRBV12-5
cdr3_aa: ASAQSSDSEQY

j_call: TRBJ2-1
v_call: TRBV30
cdr3_aa: AWSELSRTDEQF

j_call: TRBJ2-7
v_call: TRBV7-9
cdr3_aa: ASSFPGLAYEQY

j_call: TRBJ1-2
v_call: TRBV27
cdr3_aa: ASSSAGNYGYT

j_call: TRBJ1-1
v_call: TRBV27
cdr3_aa: ASTLMVGATEAF

j_call: TRBJ1-5
v_call: TRBV4-2
cdr3_aa: ASSQGLEQPQH

j_call: TRBJ2-7
v_call: TRBV7-8
cdr3_aa: ASSLVGGQEAYEQY

j_call: TRBJ1-4
v_call: TRBV6-5
cdr3_aa: ASSYSSGTEKLF

j_call: TRBJ1-5
v_call: TRBV25-1
cdr3_aa: ASSEGGRGNQPQH

j_call: TRBJ2-1
v_call: TRBV19
cdr3_aa: ASQGETSYNEQF

j_call: TRBJ1-1
v_call: TRBV7-9
cdr3_aa: ASSPPRINTEAF

j_call: TRBJ1-2
v_call: TRBV7-8
cdr3_aa: ASSFYPGDVYGYT

j_call: TRBJ1-1
v_call: TRBV6-1
cdr3_aa: ASSGNTGFPGAF

j_call: TRBJ2-1
v_call: TRBV7-5
cdr3_aa: VRSLGQTPYNEQF

j_call: TRBJ2-1
v_call: TRBV29-1
cdr3_aa: SVEGGLAGVSSYNEQF

j_call: TRBJ2-1
v_call: TRBV7-9
cdr3_aa: ASLRISYNEQF

j_call: TRBJ2-2
v_call: TRBV14
cdr3_aa: ASSPRDSHTGELF

j_call: TRBJ2-7
v_call: TRBV7-8
cdr3_aa: ASSLASGSSYEQY

j_call: TRBJ2-5
v_call: TRBV10-3
cdr3_aa: AISEMEDRAKTQY

j_call: TRBJ1-1
v_call: TRBV7-6
cdr3_aa: ASREDGGEAF

j_call: TRBJ1-5
v_call: TRBV28
cdr3_aa: ASSLGQGTQPQH

j_call: TRBJ2-3
v_call: TRBV5-1
cdr3_aa: ASSNKMRGQIGPWGDTQY

j_call: TRBJ1-4
v_call: TRBV7-9
cdr3_aa: ASRLTGEDEKLF